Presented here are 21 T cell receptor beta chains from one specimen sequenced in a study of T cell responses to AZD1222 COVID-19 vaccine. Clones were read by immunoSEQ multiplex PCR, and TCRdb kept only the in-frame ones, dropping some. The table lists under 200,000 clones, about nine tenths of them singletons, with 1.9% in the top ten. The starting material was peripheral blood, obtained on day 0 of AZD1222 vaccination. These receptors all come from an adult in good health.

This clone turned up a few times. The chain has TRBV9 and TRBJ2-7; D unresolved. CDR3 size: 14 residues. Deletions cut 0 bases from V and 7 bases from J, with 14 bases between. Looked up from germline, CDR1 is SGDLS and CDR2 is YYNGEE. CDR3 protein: CASSVGSELMEQYF. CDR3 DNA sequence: TGTGCCAGCAGCGTAGGGTCAGAACTCATGGAGCAGTACTTC.

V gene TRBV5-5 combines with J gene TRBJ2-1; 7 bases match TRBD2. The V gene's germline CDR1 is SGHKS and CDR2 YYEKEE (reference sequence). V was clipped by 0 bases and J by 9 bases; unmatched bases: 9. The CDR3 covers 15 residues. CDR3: CASSLVTSDRTEQFF. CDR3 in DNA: TGTGCCAGCAGCTTGGTTACTAGCGACAGAACTGAGCAGTTCTTC.

CDR3 sequence reads: CASSLVSGRRVLRTFF. CDR3 in DNA: TGTGCCAGCAGCTTAGTAAGCGGACGGCGGGTTCTGCGGACTTTCTTT. V usage is TRBV7-8 and J usage is TRBJ1-1; D is ambiguous. There are 16 residues in the CDR3. The V gene lost 1 base and the J gene lost 12 bases, with 24 bases spanning the gap. Germline V lookup: CDR1 SGHVS, CDR2 FQNEAQ.

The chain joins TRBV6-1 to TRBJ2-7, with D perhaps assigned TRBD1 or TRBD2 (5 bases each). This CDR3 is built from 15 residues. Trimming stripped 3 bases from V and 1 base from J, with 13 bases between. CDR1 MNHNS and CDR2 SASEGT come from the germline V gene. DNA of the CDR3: TGTGCCAGCAGTGAGACAGTGGAGGTATCCTACGAGCAGTACTTC. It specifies CASSETVEVSYEQYF.

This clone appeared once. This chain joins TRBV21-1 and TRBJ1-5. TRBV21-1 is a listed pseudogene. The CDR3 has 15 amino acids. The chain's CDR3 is CASSKVGETYQPQHF. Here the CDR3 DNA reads TGTGCCAGCAGCAAAGTAGGCGAAACATATCAGCCCCAGCATTTT.

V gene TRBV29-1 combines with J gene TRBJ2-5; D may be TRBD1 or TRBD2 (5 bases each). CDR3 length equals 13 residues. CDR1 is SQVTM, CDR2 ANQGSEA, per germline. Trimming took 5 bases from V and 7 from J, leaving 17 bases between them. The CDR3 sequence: CSVLSGTPMTQYF. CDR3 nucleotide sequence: TGCAGCGTTCTTTCCGGGACCCCCATGACCCAGTACTTC. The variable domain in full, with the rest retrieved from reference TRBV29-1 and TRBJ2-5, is SAVISQKPSRDICQRGTSLTIQCQVDSQVTMMFWYRQQPGQSLTLIATANQGSEATYESGFVIDKFPISRPNLTFSTLTVSNMSPEDSSIYLCSVLSGTPMTQYFGPGTRLLVL.

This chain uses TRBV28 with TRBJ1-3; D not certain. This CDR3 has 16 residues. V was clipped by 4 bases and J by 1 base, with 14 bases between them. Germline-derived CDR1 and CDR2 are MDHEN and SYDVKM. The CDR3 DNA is TGTGCCAGCAGTTCTCTGCGCGAGGAATCTGGAAACACCATATATTTT. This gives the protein CASSSLREESGNTIYF. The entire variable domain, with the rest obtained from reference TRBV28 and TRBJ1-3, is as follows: DVKVTQSSRYLVKRTGEKVFLECVQDMDHENMFWYRQDPGLGLRLIYFSYDVKMKEKGDIPEGYSVSREKKERFSLILESASTNQTSMYLCASSSLREESGNTIYFGEGSWLTVV.

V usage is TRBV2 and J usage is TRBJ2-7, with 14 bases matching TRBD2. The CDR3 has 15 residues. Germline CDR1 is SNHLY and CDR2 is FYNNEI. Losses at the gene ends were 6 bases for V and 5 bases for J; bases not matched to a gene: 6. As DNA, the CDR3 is TGTGCCAGCAGGGGGACTAGCGGGAGTTATCACGAGCAGTACTTC. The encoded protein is CASRGTSGSYHEQYF.

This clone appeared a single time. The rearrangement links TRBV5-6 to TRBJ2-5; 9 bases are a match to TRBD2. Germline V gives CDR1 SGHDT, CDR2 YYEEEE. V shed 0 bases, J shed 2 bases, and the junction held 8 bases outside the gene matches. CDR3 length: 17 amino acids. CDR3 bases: TGTGCCAGCAGCTTGGGCCTAGCGGGGCCGATGCAAGAGACCCAGTACTTC. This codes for CASSLGLAGPMQETQYF.

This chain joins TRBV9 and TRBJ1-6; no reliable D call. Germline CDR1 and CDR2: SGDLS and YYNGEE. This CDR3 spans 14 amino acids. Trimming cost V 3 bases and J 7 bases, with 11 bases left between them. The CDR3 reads CASSARERNSPLHF. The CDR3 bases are TGTGCCAGCAGCGCTCGGGAGCGAAATTCACCCCTCCACTTT.

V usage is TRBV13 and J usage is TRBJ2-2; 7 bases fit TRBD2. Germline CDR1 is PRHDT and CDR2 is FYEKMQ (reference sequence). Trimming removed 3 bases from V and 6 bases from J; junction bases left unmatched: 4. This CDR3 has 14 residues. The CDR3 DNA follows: TGTGCCAGCAGCTTCCCGGGGGGTCCCGGGGAGCTGTTTTTT. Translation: CASSFPGGPGELFF.

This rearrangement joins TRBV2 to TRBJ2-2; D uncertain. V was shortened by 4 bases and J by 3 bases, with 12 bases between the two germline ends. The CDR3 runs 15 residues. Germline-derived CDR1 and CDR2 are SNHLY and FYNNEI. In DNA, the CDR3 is TGTGCCAGCAGTGGTGGTAACTATTACACCGGGGAGCTGTTTTTT. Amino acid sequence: CASSGGNYYTGELFF.

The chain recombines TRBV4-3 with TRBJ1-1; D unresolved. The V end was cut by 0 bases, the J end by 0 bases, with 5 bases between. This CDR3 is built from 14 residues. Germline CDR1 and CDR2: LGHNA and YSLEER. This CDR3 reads CASSQDRMNTEAFF. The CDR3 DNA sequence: TGCGCCAGCAGCCAAGACAGGATGAACACTGAAGCTTTCTTT.

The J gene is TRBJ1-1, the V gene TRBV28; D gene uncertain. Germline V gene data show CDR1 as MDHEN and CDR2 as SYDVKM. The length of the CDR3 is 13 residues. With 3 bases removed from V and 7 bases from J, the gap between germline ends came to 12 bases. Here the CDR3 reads CASSFSFRSEAFF. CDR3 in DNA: TGTGCCAGCAGTTTCTCTTTCAGGAGTGAAGCTTTCTTT. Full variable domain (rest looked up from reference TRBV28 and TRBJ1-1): DVKVTQSSRYLVKRTGEKVFLECVQDMDHENMFWYRQDPGLGLRLIYFSYDVKMKEKGDIPEGYSVSREKKERFSLILESASTNQTSMYLCASSFSFRSEAFFGQGTRLTVV.

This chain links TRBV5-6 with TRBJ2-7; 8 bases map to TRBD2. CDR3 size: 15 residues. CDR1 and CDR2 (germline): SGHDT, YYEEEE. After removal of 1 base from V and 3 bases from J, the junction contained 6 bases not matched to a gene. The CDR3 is CASSLLVAGYYEQYF. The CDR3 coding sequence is TGTGCCAGCAGCTTGTTGGTAGCGGGGTACTACGAGCAGTACTTC.

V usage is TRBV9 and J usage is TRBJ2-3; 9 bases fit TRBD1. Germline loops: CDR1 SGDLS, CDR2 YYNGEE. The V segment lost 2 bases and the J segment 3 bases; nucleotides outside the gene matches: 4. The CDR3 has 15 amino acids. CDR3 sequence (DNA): TGTGCCAGCAGCGTCTACAGGGGGCAGACAGATACGCAGTATTTT. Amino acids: CASSVYRGQTDTQYF.

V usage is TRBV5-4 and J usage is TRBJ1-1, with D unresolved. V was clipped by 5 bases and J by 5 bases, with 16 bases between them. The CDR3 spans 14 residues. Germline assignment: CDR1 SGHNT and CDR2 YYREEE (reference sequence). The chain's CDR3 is CASRPQPAGTEAFF. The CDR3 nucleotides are TGTGCCAGCAGACCCCAACCGGCGGGAACTGAAGCTTTCTTT.

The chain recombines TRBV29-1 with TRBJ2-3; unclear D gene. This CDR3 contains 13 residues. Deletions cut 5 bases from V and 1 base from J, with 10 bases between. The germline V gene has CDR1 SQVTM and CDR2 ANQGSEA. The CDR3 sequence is CSVSKGGTDTQYF. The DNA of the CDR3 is TGCAGCGTTAGTAAGGGTGGCACAGATACGCAGTATTTT.

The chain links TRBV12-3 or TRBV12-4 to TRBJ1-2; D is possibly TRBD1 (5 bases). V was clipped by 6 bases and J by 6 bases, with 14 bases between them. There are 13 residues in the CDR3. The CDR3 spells CASSPITGDGYTF. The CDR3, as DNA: TGTGCCAGCAGCCCAATTACAGGAGATGGCTACACCTTC.

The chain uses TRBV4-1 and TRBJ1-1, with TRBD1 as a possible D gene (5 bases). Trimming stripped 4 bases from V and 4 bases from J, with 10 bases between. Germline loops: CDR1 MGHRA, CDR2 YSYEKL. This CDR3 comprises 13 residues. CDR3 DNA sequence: TGCGCCAGCAGCCTCCAGGGTAGCACTGAAGCTTTCTTT. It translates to CASSLQGSTEAFF.

The CDR3 protein is CSVERGRVDTQYF. In DNA form, the CDR3 reads TGCAGCGTTGAAAGGGGCAGGGTAGATACGCAGTATTTT. The V call is TRBV29-1, the J call TRBJ2-3; D is possibly TRBD1 (5 bases). The CDR3 is made up of 13 amino acids. V was cut by 2 bases and J by 5 bases, with 11 bases left in between. Germline lookup yields CDR1 SQVTM and CDR2 ANQGSEA.